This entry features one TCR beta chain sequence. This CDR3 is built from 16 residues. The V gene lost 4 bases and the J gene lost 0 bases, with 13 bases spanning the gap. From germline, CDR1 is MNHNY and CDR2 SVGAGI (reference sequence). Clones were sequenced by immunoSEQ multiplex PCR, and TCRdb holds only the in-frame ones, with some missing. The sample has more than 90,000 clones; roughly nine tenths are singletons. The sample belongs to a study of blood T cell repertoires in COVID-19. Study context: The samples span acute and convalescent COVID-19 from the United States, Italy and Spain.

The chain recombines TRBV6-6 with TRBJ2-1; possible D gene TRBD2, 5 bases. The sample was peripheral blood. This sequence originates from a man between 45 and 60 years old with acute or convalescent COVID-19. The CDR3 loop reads CASSSRTGSSYNEQFF. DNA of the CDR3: TGTGCCAGCAGTTCAAGGACGGGAAGCTCCTACAATGAGCAGTTCTTC.